Presented here are 18 T cell receptor beta chains from one specimen sequenced in a study of T cell repertoires in cytomegalovirus infection. MiXCR was run by TCRdb on the reads, yielding one entry per CDR3 protein. The table records 360,000 or so distinct CDR3 sequences, approximately 30% of them present only once. Their cognate antigens are unknown. The sample consisted of cultured PBMCs, taken from culture after CMV antigen stimulation. The receptors here all came from a human donor in good health (CMV status not recorded). Some clones in this sample may be carry-over from other donors' samples.

This clonotype appeared many times. The chain combines TRBV5-1 with TRBJ2-3, with TRBD2 matching over 10 bases. With V trimmed by 7 bases and J by 1 base, 6 bases remained unmatched. Looked up from germline, CDR1 is SGHRS and CDR2 is YFSETQ. The CDR3 is made up of 15 amino acids. The DNA for the CDR3 is TGCGCCAGCCATACAGGGACTAGCGGCACAGATACGCAGTATTTT. Protein: CASHTGTSGTDTQYF.

In its sample, this clonotype was seen many times. J is TRBJ2-5 and V is TRBV7-2; D possibly corresponds to TRBD1 (5 bases). The V gene's germline CDR1 is SGHTA and CDR2 FQGNSA. With 0 bases removed from V and 5 bases from J, the gap between germline ends came to 13 bases. The CDR3 loop spans 15 amino acids. CDR3 DNA: TGTGCCAGCAGCTTAGCTCCAGGAGCAGGGGAGACCCAGTACTTC. Protein: CASSLAPGAGETQYF.

This chain connects TRBV6-2 or TRBV6-3 to TRBJ2-5; possible D gene TRBD1, 5 bases. This CDR3 spans 14 amino acids. Germline V gives CDR1 MNHEY, CDR2 SVGEGT. Between the trimmed V and J ends, which lost 6 bases and 7 bases, there was a span of 18 bases. CDR3 region: CASRETDSGGTQYF. The DNA for the CDR3 is TGTGCCAGCAGGGAGACAGACTCCGGTGGGACCCAGTACTTC.

The J gene is TRBJ2-2, the V gene TRBV30; D might be TRBD2 (5 bases). The CDR3 extends over 13 amino acids. Germline V lookup: CDR1 GTSNPN, CDR2 SVGIG (reference sequence). V was clipped by 3 bases and J by 5 bases, with 10 bases between them. CDR3 nucleotides: TGTGCCTGGAGCTCCGAGGGTACCGGGGAGCTGTTTTTT. Translated: CAWSSEGTGELFF.

This clonotype was seen a handful of times. V and J are TRBV7-2 and TRBJ1-2, with 8 bases matching TRBD1. CDR1 and CDR2 from the germline V gene are SGHTA and FQGNSA. Trimming cost V 1 base and J 4 bases; bases outside gene matches: 5. The CDR3 runs 15 residues. This CDR3 reads CASSLDRDRSYGYTF. The CDR3 bases are TGTGCCAGCAGCTTAGACCGGGACAGGAGCTATGGCTACACCTTC. Full variable domain (outside the CDR3, taken from reference TRBV7-2 and TRBJ1-2): GAGVSQSPSNKVTEKGKDVELRCDPISGHTALYWYRQSLGQGLEFLIYFQGNSAPDKSGLPSDRFSAERTGGSVSTLTIQRTQQEDSAVYLCASSLDRDRSYGYTFGSGTRLTVV.

This clonotype was counted a few times. The J gene is TRBJ1-2, the V gene TRBV12-3 or TRBV12-4; weak D call: TRBD1 (6 bases). The germline V and J ends were trimmed by 3 bases and 9 bases, with 11 bases remaining between them. This CDR3 region has 12 residues. This chain's CDR3 is CASSFRGTSYTF. The DNA for the CDR3 is TGTGCCAGCAGTTTCAGGGGTACAAGCTACACCTTC.

This clonotype was picked up many times. The chain combines TRBV7-3 with TRBJ1-2; no firm D call. CDR3 size: 15 residues. Germline values: CDR1 SGHTA, CDR2 FQGTGA. Trimming removed 5 bases from V and 0 bases from J, with 13 bases in between. CDR3 residues: CASSPSPGANYGYTF. CDR3 coding DNA: TGTGCCAGCAGCCCTTCGCCAGGAGCTAACTATGGCTACACCTTC.

This clonotype was counted only a few times. V is TRBV24-1 and J is TRBJ2-3; D possibly uses TRBD1 or TRBD2 (5 bases each). The germline gives CDR1 KGHDR, CDR2 SFDVKD. V was shortened by 8 bases and J by 0 bases, with 11 bases between the two germline ends. This CDR3 comprises 14 residues. This chain's CDR3 is CATTGTASTDTQYF. CDR3 sequence (DNA): TGTGCCACCACCGGGACGGCCAGCACAGATACGCAGTATTTT.

This clonotype occurred many times. The chain links TRBV7-2 to TRBJ2-3, with 7 bases identical to TRBD2. CDR1 and CDR2 from the germline V gene are SGHTA and FQGNSA. The CDR3 sequence is 13 residues long. V dropped 3 bases and J dropped 8; count of bases not matched to a gene: 5. The CDR3 loop reads CASSFRGDPTQYF. The CDR3 region has the DNA TGTGCCAGCAGCTTCCGGGGGGACCCTACGCAGTATTTT.

This clonotype was found a few times. The V gene is TRBV4-2, the J gene TRBJ2-5; 7 bases align to TRBD2. V gave up 3 bases and J gave up 3 bases; unmatched junction bases: 4. This CDR3 comprises 14 residues. CDR1 and CDR2 from the germline V gene are LGHNA and YNFKEQ. As DNA, the CDR3 is TGTGCCAGCAGCCAGATGGGAGGGGAAGAGACCCAGTACTTC. Its protein is CASSQMGGEETQYF.

Many counts were recorded for this clonotype. The rearrangement uses TRBV7-8 and TRBJ1-1; 8 positions match TRBD1. The CDR3 is 15 amino acids. CDR1 is SGHVS, CDR2 FQNEAQ, per germline. The V segment lost 5 bases and the J segment 0 bases; nucleotides outside the gene matches: 5. CDR3 in amino acids: CASSALTGVNTEAFF. The CDR3 DNA reads as TGTGCCAGCAGCGCCCTGACAGGGGTGAACACTGAAGCTTTCTTT.

This clonotype turned up a few times. The chain employs TRBV28 and TRBJ2-7; D gene ambiguous. CDR1 and CDR2 (germline): MDHEN, SYDVKM. CDR3 length equals 13 residues. Between the trimmed V and J ends, which lost 8 bases and 2 bases, there was a span of 13 bases. CDR3 protein: CASGTFPPYEQYF. In DNA form, the CDR3 reads TGTGCCAGCGGAACCTTTCCCCCCTACGAGCAGTACTTC.

This clonotype was detected only a few times. CDR3 in DNA: TGTGCCAGCAGTAAAGGGGGCCTCACTGAAGCTTTCTTT. This gives the protein CASSKGGLTEAFF. This chain connects TRBV6-1 to TRBJ1-1, with 7 bases lining up with TRBD1. This CDR3 has 13 amino acids. The V segment lost 5 bases and the J segment 4 bases; nucleotides outside the gene matches: 4. Germline CDR1 is MNHNS and CDR2 is SASEGT.

This chain links TRBV30 with TRBJ1-1, with D hard to call. Trimming took off 2 bases at V and 6 bases at J, with 13 bases between the two ends. The CDR3 covers 13 residues. From germline, CDR1 is GTSNPN and CDR2 SVGIG (reference sequence). CDR3 nucleotide sequence: TGTGCCTGGAGTTATCAATTACTGGCTGAAGCTTTCTTT. Residues: CAWSYQLLAEAFF.

V is TRBV7-2 and J is TRBJ1-1, with D uncertain. Germline values: CDR1 SGHTA, CDR2 FQGNSA. This CDR3 region has 13 residues. The V gene lost 5 bases and the J gene lost 0 bases, with 7 bases spanning the gap. CDR3 sequence reads: CASSNGMNTEAFF. The DNA for the CDR3 is TGTGCCAGCAGCAATGGGATGAACACTGAAGCTTTCTTT.

This rearrangement joins TRBV6-1 to TRBJ2-7; D is uncertain. Germline loops: CDR1 MNHNS, CDR2 SASEGT. V was clipped by 5 bases and J by 1 base, with 12 bases between them. The CDR3 is 14 amino acids. The chain's CDR3 is CASSPSSWSYEQYF. The CDR3 region has the DNA TGTGCCAGCAGTCCCAGTAGCTGGTCCTACGAGCAGTACTTC.

The V gene is TRBV7-6, the J gene TRBJ2-3; D is perhaps TRBD1 (5 bases). Germline V gene sequence: CDR1 SGHVS, CDR2 FNYEAQ. V lost 5 bases to trimming and J lost 4 bases, with 25 bases between them. CDR3 length: 18 residues. The CDR3 nucleotides are TGTGCCAGCAGCCCCCCGGGCGGTTGGGGCAGGGAAGCAGATACGCAGTATTTT. As protein: CASSPPGGWGREADTQYF.

This chain joins TRBV6-1 and TRBJ1-2, with 7 bases that match TRBD1. CDR3 length: 12 residues. J was trimmed by 8 bases and V by 5 bases; bases with no gene match: 5. Germline assignment: CDR1 MNHNS and CDR2 SASEGT. Written as DNA, the CDR3 is TGTGCCAGCAGTCCGACAGGGTTAGGCTACACCTTC. It encodes CASSPTGLGYTF.